This note documents a single T cell receptor (beta chain) sequence. The CDR3 spans 15 residues. The germline V gene encodes CDR1 MGHDK and CDR2 SYGVNS. V shed 0 bases, J shed 8 bases, and the junction held 7 bases outside the gene matches. The entry originates in a study of T cell clones after liver transplantation. Repertoires were generated with immunoSEQ multiplex PCR, while TCRdb's copy carries only in-frame clones and drops some. The data contain 9,800 or so clones, about 72% of them seen just once; the ten biggest clones take up 20% to 25%. The TCR sequence derives from a human patient who received a liver transplant. The graft donor may account for some of the T cells. The input for sequencing was CD8+ T cells from blood, taken at the approximately 16-month timepoint. V is TRBV25-1 and J is TRBJ2-1, with 7 bases that match TRBD2. CDR3 nucleotide sequence: TGTGCCAGCAGTGAATATTGGGCGGGAGTGTATGAGCAGTTCTTC. Protein product: CASSEYWAGVYEQFF.